This TCR beta chain appears in the sequencing data of a study of read filtering for tumor transcriptome and immune sequencing. Study background: By R-ISS, stages I, II and III held 8, 16 and 7 patients. RNA-seq yielded only about 75 to 1,400 TCR reads, IR-seq about 3.5 to 11 million.

This clonotype was observed a few times. The library was built from about 370 ng RNA with molecular barcoded adaptors for alpha/delta and beta/gamma chains. In TCRdb, the reads were re-called with MiXCR into one record per CDR3 protein. The repertoire holds 35,000 to 50,000 distinct CDR3 sequences, roughly a fifth seen once, with 30% to 45% in the top ten. The specimen sequenced was a population of CD138-negative cells sorted from bone marrow. The TCR was taken from a donor at least 40 years old with multiple myeloma.

Written as DNA, the CDR3 is TGTGCCAGCAGCTTGAAAACAGGGGCCAAAAACATTCAGTACTTC. Its translation is CASSLKTGAKNIQYF. V is TRBV7-9 and J is TRBJ2-4; D perhaps matches TRBD1 (6 bases). V shed 3 bases and J shed 1 base, with 10 bases lying between them. This CDR3 is 15 amino acids long. Germline CDR1 and CDR2: SEHNR and FQNEAQ (reference sequence).